This TCR beta chain came from a study of blood T cell repertoires in COVID-19. TCRdb's copy holds only in-frame clones and misses some; the assay was immunoSEQ multiplex PCR. This table has about 130,000 clones, around 73% appearing once. This clone has just a few counts. V shed 7 bases and J shed 5 bases, with 14 bases lying between them. CDR3 length equals 13 residues. The chain couples TRBV12-3 or TRBV12-4 to TRBJ1-1, with D unclear. The clonotype comes from a man aged 60 to 69 who had recovered from COVID-19. The source material was peripheral blood. The CDR3 DNA reads TGTGCCAGCACCTCTAGCACGTCGACTGAAGCTTTCTTT. This translates into CASTSSTSTEAFF.